The next 6 T cell receptor beta chains were all read from a single sample in a study of radiotherapy plus CTLA-4 blockade in lung cancer. TCRdb keeps only in-frame clones here, not all; method: immunoSEQ multiplex PCR. Altogether about 120,000 clones are present, over 80% being singletons, with the ten largest covering under 8%. Sequenced here: peripheral blood, sampled from a patient treated with radiotherapy plus ipilimumab. These receptor sequences come from a human donor with non-small cell lung cancer that progressed on radiotherapy plus ipilimumab.

This sequence joins TRBV19 and TRBJ1-4; no definite D call. The CDR3 loop spans 14 amino acids. Trimming took 3 bases from V and 3 from J, leaving 8 bases between them. Germline lookup yields CDR1 LNHDA and CDR2 SQIVND (reference sequence). The chain's CDR3 is CASSITASNEKLFF. In DNA, the CDR3 is TGTGCCAGTAGTATTACGGCCTCTAATGAAAAACTGTTTTTT.

The V call is TRBV5-6, the J call TRBJ2-2; 7 nucleotides align to TRBD1. V shed 3 bases and J 8 bases; nucleotides not matched to a gene: 19. Germline CDR1 and CDR2: SGHDT and YYEEEE. This CDR3 spans 18 amino acids. CDR3 nucleotides: TGTGCCAGCAGCTCTCGAATGTTGGGACAGCTACGAGTGGGGGAGCTGTTTTTT. Amino acids: CASSSRMLGQLRVGELFF.

The gene calls are TRBV2 and TRBJ2-7; unclear D gene. The CDR3 sequence is 14 residues long. Per germline, CDR1 SNHLY and CDR2 FYNNEI. V lost 7 bases and J lost 2, with 15 bases in between. CDR3 DNA sequence: TGTGCCAGCAAGATCACCCCGGAAGCCTACGAGCAGTACTTC. Encoded protein: CASKITPEAYEQYF.

The V call is TRBV19, the J call TRBJ2-1; 8 bases line up with TRBD2. The CDR3 sequence is 16 residues long. The germline CDR1 and CDR2 sequences are LNHDA and SQIVND (reference sequence). The J segment lost 3 bases and the V segment lost 3 bases, leaving 7 bases of the junction unmatched. CDR3 nucleotides: TGTGCCAGTAGTATCTCGGCAGCGGGAGTCTACAATGAGCAGTTCTTC. The encoded protein is CASSISAAGVYNEQFF.

The V and J genes are TRBV30 and TRBJ1-4; TRBD1 might be the D (5 bases). CDR3 length equals 18 residues. Germline loops: CDR1 GTSNPN, CDR2 SVGIG (reference sequence). V was pared by 7 bases and J by 5 bases, with 29 bases between. The CDR3 DNA follows: TGTGCCTCGGACCAGGCTTCCAAGGGGATACAACTCAATGAAAAACTGTTTTTT. Protein: CASDQASKGIQLNEKLFF.

This chain connects TRBV15 to TRBJ2-6; tentative D call: TRBD1 (6 bases). Trimming stripped 1 base from V and 0 bases from J, with 7 bases between. Germline CDR1 LNHNV, CDR2 YYDKDF (reference sequence). This CDR3 contains 16 residues. This CDR3 reads CATSRGDISGANVLTF. The CDR3, as DNA: TGTGCCACCAGCAGAGGGGACATCTCTGGGGCCAACGTCCTGACTTTC.